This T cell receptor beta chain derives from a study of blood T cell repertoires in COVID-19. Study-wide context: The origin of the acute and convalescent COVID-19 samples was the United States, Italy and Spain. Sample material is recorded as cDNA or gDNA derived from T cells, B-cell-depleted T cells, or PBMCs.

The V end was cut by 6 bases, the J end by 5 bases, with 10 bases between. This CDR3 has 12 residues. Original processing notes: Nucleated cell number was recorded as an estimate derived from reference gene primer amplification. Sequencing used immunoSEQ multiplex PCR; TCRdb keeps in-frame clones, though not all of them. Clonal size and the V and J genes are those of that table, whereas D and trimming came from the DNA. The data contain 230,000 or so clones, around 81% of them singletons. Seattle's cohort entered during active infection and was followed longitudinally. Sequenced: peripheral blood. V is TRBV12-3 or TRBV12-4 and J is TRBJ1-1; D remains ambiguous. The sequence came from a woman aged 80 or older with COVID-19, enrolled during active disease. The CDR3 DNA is TGTGCCAGCAGCCTCCTGAGGACTGAAGCTTTCTTT. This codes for CASSLLRTEAFF.